These 6 T cell receptor beta chains came from one sample sequenced in a study of blood T cell repertoires in COVID-19. The table came from immunoSEQ multiplex PCR; TCRdb's copy has only in-frame clones and leaves some out. This table holds tens of thousands of clones, less than 85% found once. The sample taken for sequencing was peripheral blood. Receptors were obtained from a woman in her seventies with acute or convalescent COVID-19.

The chain recombines TRBV2 with TRBJ2-3, with 9 bases lining up with TRBD2. Germline lookup yields CDR1 SNHLY and CDR2 FYNNEI. The CDR3 totals 15 residues. V shed 5 bases and J 2 bases; nucleotides not matched to a gene: 5. CDR3 coding DNA: TGTGCCAGCAGTCTCGGGACTAGCATCACAGATACGCAGTATTTT. This sequence encodes CASSLGTSITDTQYF.

This chain uses TRBV5-5 with TRBJ2-1, with 8 bases lining up with TRBD2. V lost 2 bases and J lost 4; bases outside the gene matches: 8. The CDR3 is made up of 16 amino acids. CDR1 is SGHKS and CDR2 is YYEKEE in the germline V gene (reference sequence). CDR3 loop: CASSLRRGAGYNEQFF. In nucleotides, the CDR3 is TGTGCCAGCAGCTTACGGCGGGGGGCTGGGTACAATGAGCAGTTCTTC.

The chain employs TRBV5-1 and TRBJ1-3; D call uncertain. The germline V gene encodes CDR1 SGHRS and CDR2 YFSETQ. V gave up 0 bases and J gave up 2 bases, with 15 bases separating them. This CDR3 has 17 residues. CDR3 nucleotides: TGCGCCAGCAGCTTGGGTGGGCGAATCTTAACTGGAAACACCATATATTTT. This codes for CASSLGGRILTGNTIYF. Combining the CDR3 with reference TRBV5-1 and TRBJ1-3 gives the whole variable domain KAGVTQTPRYLIKTRGQQVTLSCSPISGHRSVSWYQQTPGQGLQFLFEYFSETQRNKGNFPGRFSGRQFSNSRSEMNVSTLELGDSALYLCASSLGGRILTGNTIYFGEGSWLTVV.

The chain is built from TRBV6-6 and TRBJ1-3, with D possibly matching TRBD1 (6 bases). V lost 6 bases to trimming and J lost 0 bases, with 12 bases between them. CDR1 is MNHNY, CDR2 SVGAGI, per germline (reference sequence). This CDR3 is built from 15 residues. The CDR3 DNA reads as TGTGCCAGCAGCACACAGGGCACCTCTGGAAACACCATATATTTT. It specifies CASSTQGTSGNTIYF.

In this sample, this clone turned up once. J is TRBJ1-1 and V is TRBV5-4; D is unclear. Deletions cut 4 bases from V and 3 bases from J, with 19 bases between. The CDR3 is made up of 16 amino acids. Germline loops: CDR1 SGHNT, CDR2 YYREEE (reference sequence). The CDR3: CASSRGIGSGDTEAFF. The CDR3 DNA sequence: TGTGCCAGCAGCCGCGGGATAGGCAGCGGGGACACTGAAGCTTTCTTT.

J is TRBJ2-7 and V is TRBV4-2; the D gene is possibly TRBD2 (7 bases). The CDR3 runs 14 residues. The V end was cut by 5 bases, the J end by 5 bases, with 16 bases between. Germline-derived CDR1 and CDR2 are LGHNA and YNFKEQ. CDR3 in DNA: TGTGCCAGCAGCAAGGGGGGGGCCGGAGACGAGCAGTACTTC. Translating gives CASSKGGAGDEQYF.